This T cell receptor (beta chain) was captured in a study of blood T cell repertoires in COVID-19. Study at large: Acute and convalescent COVID-19 specimens originated in the United States, Italy and Spain. Sample material is recorded as cDNA or gDNA derived from T cells, B-cell-depleted T cells, or PBMCs.

This CDR3 contains 13 residues. V lost 4 bases, J lost 5 bases, and 1 base stayed unmatched. Germline V gene data show CDR1 as SGHTA and CDR2 as FQGTGA. The sample holds a few counts of this clone. In the original analysis: By means of reference gene primer amplification, nucleated cell counts were estimated. Clones were sequenced by immunoSEQ multiplex PCR, and TCRdb holds only the in-frame ones, with some missing. From that table come the V and J calls and clone size; the DNA was used to work out D and trimming. The sample has 70,000 to 85,000 clones; over 75% are singletons. The V gene is TRBV7-3, the J gene TRBJ2-5; the match to TRBD2 covers 10 bases. The receptor comes from a human donor in a cohort sampled during active COVID-19. Sequencing was carried out using peripheral blood. Here the CDR3 reads CASSWGLAETQYF. The CDR3 nucleotides read TGTGCCAGCAGCTGGGGACTAGCGGAGACCCAGTACTTC.